This is a list of T cell receptor beta chains from one sample in a study of cytomegalovirus exposure and HLA in healthy donors. This table comes from immunoSEQ multiplex PCR, and its TCRdb copy is limited to in-frame clones, with some not included. The sample carries fewer than 90,000 clones, 96% recorded once. Sequenced input: PBMCs. Receptors were obtained from a man aged 18 to 29 in good health and CMV-seropositive. The conserved cysteine and the conserved F or W are not part of the CDR3 here. Each record gives: V gene, J gene, clone size, CDR3 length, CDR3 protein. The size field is filled for only some rows; it gives once, few, many or a size class.

>TRBV6-6|TRBJ2-3|NA|12
ASTDSGPTDTQY
>TRBV6-4|TRBJ1-1|NA|11
ASNEGPGTEAF
>TRBV27|TRBJ2-7|NA|12
ASSLPDKTYEQY
>TRBV4-1|TRBJ1-5|NA|13
ASSQDEQGRRPQH
>TRBV13|TRBJ2-3|NA|15
ASSPTGQGSGTDTQY
>TRBV7-8|TRBJ2-7|NA|15
ASSLGRGWENSYEQY
>TRBV18|TRBJ2-6|NA|13
ASPDRNSGANVLT
>TRBV10-2|TRBJ1-1|NA|13
ASLGQGRMNTEAF
>TRBV27|TRBJ1-2|NA|11
ASSQRDFYGYT
>TRBV6-6|TRBJ1-1|once|14
ASSYTGASMNTEAF
>TRBV14|TRBJ2-3|NA|14
ASSQGVGRSTDTQY
>TRBV7-9|TRBJ1-5|NA|13
ASSPGGGSNQPQH
>TRBV29-1|TRBJ2-3|once|12
SVKNSGHTDTQY
>TRBV6-1|TRBJ2-7|once|13
ASTKGQGGSYEQY
>TRBV9|TRBJ2-3|NA|13
ASSVRQGSTDTQY
>TRBV30|TRBJ2-5|once|12
AWSGDSNGETQY
>TRBV27|TRBJ1-4|NA|13
ASSPWTGGGEKLF
>TRBV30|TRBJ1-1|NA|13
AWSVLRLGNTEAF
>TRBV10-3|TRBJ1-4|NA|16
AISESETTGGIGEKLF
>TRBV27|TRBJ1-2|NA|13
ASSLSPGGNYGYT
>TRBV2|TRBJ2-3|NA|14
ASSDFDRAFTDTQY
>TRBV5-1|TRBJ2-7|NA|13
ASSLGQGATYEQY
>TRBV30|TRBJ1-3|NA|16
AWSGGLSKGFSGNTIY